A single sample is the source of the 8 T cell receptor beta chains below, sequenced in a study of blood T cell repertoires in COVID-19. The method was immunoSEQ multiplex PCR; TCRdb's version includes in-frame clones alone and lacks a portion of them. Here the sample spans approximately 75,000 clones, about nine tenths being singletons. The sequencing input was peripheral blood. These receptors all come from a human donor in a cohort sampled during active COVID-19.

The rearrangement joins TRBV7-6 to TRBJ2-1; 10 bases match TRBD1. Germline CDR1 SGHVS, CDR2 FNYEAQ. The CDR3 is 18 residues long. Trimming took 5 bases from V and 7 from J; bases not matched to a gene: 17. Here the CDR3 DNA reads TGTGCCAGCAGCGTTCCTTATAACCGGGACAGGGGAAGGAATGAGCAGTTCTTC. This gives the protein CASSVPYNRDRGRNEQFF.

The chain uses TRBV18 and TRBJ1-5; D is possibly TRBD1 (6 bases). The CDR3 has 13 residues. Trimming took off 2 bases at V and 7 bases at J, with 9 bases between the two ends. CDR1 is KGHSH and CDR2 is LQKENI in the germline V gene. CDR3 sequence (DNA): TGTGCCAGCTCACCAGGGGGCGGCCAGCCCCAGCATTTT. It specifies CASSPGGGQPQHF.

The chain joins TRBV5-6 to TRBJ1-2; D gene unclear. CDR1 is SGHDT and CDR2 is YYEEEE in the germline V gene. V was cut by 4 bases and J by 4 bases, with 14 bases left in between. This CDR3 is 14 amino acids long. DNA for the CDR3: TGTGCCAGCAGCCCTCCTCTCCACGGCTATGGCTACACCTTC. Amino acids: CASSPPLHGYGYTF.

The V call is TRBV5-4, the J call TRBJ1-6; unclear D gene. V gave up 9 bases and J gave up 8 bases, with 12 bases separating them. CDR3 size: 12 residues. CDR1 and CDR2 (germline): SGHNT, YYREEE (reference sequence). The CDR3 nucleotides read TGTGCCACGGCGGTCAGAGATTCACCCCTCCACTTT. Its protein is CATAVRDSPLHF.

CDR3 residues: CASRDRAYYGYTF. DNA for the CDR3: TGTGCCAGCAGGGACAGGGCCTACTATGGCTACACCTTC. This chain links TRBV6-5 with TRBJ1-2, with 8 bases fitting TRBD1. With 6 bases clipped from V and 3 bases from J, the junction kept 3 bases outside the gene matches. CDR1 MNHEY and CDR2 SVGAGI come from the germline V gene. This CDR3 is built from 13 residues.

The genes are TRBV7-9 and TRBJ2-5, with unresolved D. Germline CDR1 is SEHNR and CDR2 is FQNEAQ (reference sequence). The CDR3 extends over 13 amino acids. With 5 bases removed from V and 2 bases from J, the gap between germline ends came to 9 bases. The CDR3: CASSPVQQETQYF. The CDR3 DNA reads TGTGCCAGCAGCCCCGTGCAGCAAGAGACCCAGTACTTC.

CDR3 DNA: TGTGCCAGCAGCTTTGGGGGCGTGGGGTATTCACCCCTCCACTTT. Translating it yields CASSFGGVGYSPLHF. This chain joins TRBV5-5 and TRBJ1-6, with D possibly TRBD1 on 6 matching bases. Deletions cut 2 bases from V and 8 bases from J, with 14 bases between. The CDR3 totals 15 residues. Germline V gives CDR1 SGHKS, CDR2 YYEKEE (reference sequence).

The chain has TRBV28 and TRBJ2-7, with 10 bases that match TRBD1. This CDR3 spans 17 amino acids. Germline lookup yields CDR1 MDHEN and CDR2 SYDVKM. The V and J ends lost 6 bases and 0 bases, in that order; junction bases with no gene match: 11. CDR3 sequence reads: CASRPPGGTGVSYEQYF. CDR3 nucleotides: TGTGCCAGCAGGCCTCCCGGGGGGACAGGGGTCTCCTACGAGCAGTACTTC.